This T cell receptor (beta chain) was captured by sequencing in a study of cytotoxic CD8 clonotypes in ibrutinib-treated CLL. The study's findings and limits: Different sampling times were used for sustained-remission and progressing patients. An increase in clonality occurred at ibrutinib response, followed by a return toward baseline at progression.

Germline V CDR1 and CDR2: SGHTA, FQGTGA. The V and J ends lost 6 bases and 7 bases respectively, with 12 bases between them. There are 13 residues in the CDR3. Investigators sought sequencing depths of between 1 in 200,000 and 1 in 1 million T cells. Profiling relied on immunoSEQ multiplex PCR, and the TCRdb table lists in-frame clones only, not all of them. The data show 250,000 to 350,000 clones, with 76% seen just once and about 6% held by the top ten. As concerns this clone: What it recognizes is unknown.

The receptor's source is a human donor with chronic lymphocytic leukemia. The chain employs TRBV7-3 and TRBJ2-2; TRBD2 is a possible D gene (7 bases). The sequencing here drew on PBMCs, taken at disease progression, from a patient treated with ibrutinib. The CDR3 nucleotides read TGTGCCAGCAGGCACAGGGAGGGCGGGGAGCTGTTTTTT. Protein product: CASRHREGGELFF.